These 7 T cell receptor beta chains originate from one sample sequenced in a study of blood T cell repertoires in COVID-19. Data came from immunoSEQ multiplex PCR; TCRdb stores just in-frame clones and leaves some out. The sample holds approximately 80,000 clones; 75% to 85% are singletons and the top ten take around 9.6%. Sequenced: peripheral blood. These receptors were taken from a man aged 45-60 years with COVID-19, enrolled during active disease.

The chain employs TRBV5-1 and TRBJ2-2, with D maybe TRBD1 (6 bases). V lost 7 bases to trimming and J lost 5 bases, with 21 bases between them. Looked up from germline, CDR1 is SGHRS and CDR2 is YFSETQ. The CDR3 runs 16 residues. The CDR3 is CASREVGTRTTGELFF. The CDR3 DNA reads TGCGCCAGCCGAGAGGTCGGGACACGGACGACCGGGGAGCTGTTTTTT.

This sequence joins TRBV6-5 and TRBJ2-7; no clear D gene. CDR1 MNHEY and CDR2 SVGAGI come from the germline V gene. V dropped 4 bases and J dropped 2 bases, with 9 bases sitting between them. The CDR3 consists of 13 residues. Written as DNA, the CDR3 is TGTGCCAGCAGTTCAGGCAGCCCCTACGAGCAGTACTTC. Its translation is CASSSGSPYEQYF.

The V and J genes are TRBV9 and TRBJ2-7; possible D gene TRBD1, 5 bases. CDR1 SGDLS and CDR2 YYNGEE come from the germline V gene. The CDR3 sequence is 14 residues long. V lost 4 bases and J lost 0, with 11 bases in between. CDR3 nucleotides: TGTGCCAGCAGCTTCGGACATAACTCCTACGAGCAGTACTTC. Amino acids: CASSFGHNSYEQYF.

The chain uses TRBV30 and TRBJ1-2; TRBD1 matches at 8 bases. Per the germline V gene, CDR1 is GTSNPN and CDR2 is SVGIG (reference sequence). V was pared by 5 bases and J by 7 bases, with 6 bases of the junction left unmatched. This CDR3 has 12 amino acids. The CDR3 loop reads CAWGTGFSGYTF. In DNA, the CDR3 is TGTGCCTGGGGGACAGGTTTTTCTGGCTACACCTTC.

The chain joins TRBV19 to TRBJ1-1; D possibly corresponds to TRBD1 (5 bases). Trimming removed 3 bases at V and 3 bases at J, with 14 bases between. CDR3 length: 15 residues. CDR1 and CDR2 (germline): LNHDA, SQIVND (reference sequence). The CDR3 sequence: CASSIWGGRDTEAFF. For the CDR3, the DNA is TGTGCCAGTAGTATTTGGGGCGGTAGGGACACTGAAGCTTTCTTT.

This CDR3 is CASSLVSGTRGEQYF. The CDR3 coding sequence is TGTGCCAGCAGCTTAGTAAGCGGAACCCGGGGCGAGCAGTACTTC. J is TRBJ2-7 and V is TRBV7-8, with D possibly matching TRBD2 (5 bases). The length of the CDR3 is 15 residues. V lost 1 base and J lost 6, with 16 bases in between. Germline V CDR1 and CDR2: SGHVS, FQNEAQ.

This clone has only a few counts. The V gene is TRBV5-5, the J gene TRBJ2-7; 12 bases map to TRBD1. Germline values: CDR1 SGHKS, CDR2 YYEKEE (reference sequence). The ends lost 1 base at V and 5 bases at J; junction bases unmatched: 10. CDR3 size: 17 residues. CDR3 amino acids: CASSLRHGTGGRNEQYF. CDR3 nucleotide sequence: TGTGCCAGCAGCTTGAGACACGGGACAGGGGGCAGGAACGAGCAGTACTTC.